This T cell receptor (beta chain) came from a study of T cell responses to AZD1222 COVID-19 vaccine. Trimming left V 0 bases short and J 4 bases short, with 13 bases between. Germline CDR1 is SGHDT and CDR2 is YYEEEE. This CDR3 is 15 amino acids long. Data came from immunoSEQ multiplex PCR; TCRdb stores just in-frame clones and leaves some out. The top ten hold roughly 1% of the sample, which has about 180,000 clones, roughly 93% seen once. The chain carries TRBV5-6 and TRBJ1-1; D ambiguous. The sequence derives from an adult who received the MenACWY meningococcal vaccine as a control. Sequenced here: peripheral blood, sampled 28 days after the second dose of the MenACWY control vaccine. The CDR3 DNA reads as TGTGCCAGCAGCTTGGGATGGTTCAGGCTCACTGAAGCTTTCTTT. Residues: CASSLGWFRLTEAFF.